These 8 T cell receptor beta chains came from one sample sequenced in a study of blood T cell repertoires in COVID-19. Sequencing was performed with immunoSEQ multiplex PCR; in TCRdb, only in-frame clones are kept and a portion is missing. Altogether about 250,000 clones are present, 82% being singletons, with the ten largest covering 4.9%. The sequenced sample consisted of peripheral blood. The receptors come from a woman of 80 years or more with active or convalescent COVID-19.

The rearrangement uses TRBV2 and TRBJ1-2, with D tentatively TRBD1 (5 bases). The CDR3 loop spans 14 amino acids. V was cut by 2 bases and J by 8 bases, with 15 bases left in between. Germline CDR1 reads SNHLY; CDR2 reads FYNNEI. The CDR3: CASSESRGRGGYTF. As DNA, the CDR3 is TGTGCCAGCAGTGAATCGCGGGGACGCGGCGGCTACACCTTC.

The chain links TRBV15 to TRBJ1-4; TRBD1 might be the D (6 bases). The CDR3 totals 14 residues. With 4 bases removed from V and 5 bases from J, the gap between germline ends came to 11 bases. Germline CDR1 LNHNV, CDR2 YYDKDF (reference sequence). This CDR3 is CATSTRGKNEKLFF. DNA for the CDR3: TGTGCCACCAGCACCAGGGGAAAGAATGAAAAACTGTTTTTT.

The chain joins TRBV3-1 (or the pseudogene TRBV3-2) to TRBJ2-1, with D maybe TRBD1 (5 bases). Germline V gives CDR1 LGHDT, CDR2 YNNKEL (reference sequence). Trimming took off 1 base at V and 9 bases at J, with 19 bases between the two ends. The CDR3 sequence is 16 residues long. The CDR3 coding sequence is TGTGCCAGCAGCCAAGCAACAACCCTCCGTGGGGCTGAGCAGTTCTTC. Protein: CASSQATTLRGAEQFF.

The J gene is TRBJ1-2, the V gene TRBV5-1, with D perhaps matching TRBD1 (6 bases). Germline values: CDR1 SGHRS, CDR2 YFSETQ. The CDR3 covers 14 residues. V lost 0 bases to trimming and J lost 4 bases, with 10 bases between them. The CDR3 DNA sequence: TGCGCCAGCAGCTTGGACAGGGCCAGCTATGGCTACACCTTC. As protein: CASSLDRASYGYTF.

The rearrangement joins TRBV7-2 to TRBJ2-3; TRBD2 matches 11 bases. Trimming took 4 bases from V and 3 from J; bases not matched to a gene: 6. CDR1 and CDR2 from the germline V gene are SGHTA and FQGNSA. CDR3 size: 16 residues. The CDR3 is CASSYTGTSGTDTQYF. DNA of the CDR3: TGTGCCAGCAGCTACACCGGGACTAGCGGAACAGATACGCAGTATTTT.

This clone was recorded only once. The CDR3 nucleotides read TGTGCCAGCAGCGTAGTGCAAGCGGGAGAAATAAATACGCAGTATTTT. This codes for CASSVVQAGEINTQYF. This sequence joins TRBV9 and TRBJ2-3, with 8 positions matching TRBD2. Germline CDR1 and CDR2: SGDLS and YYNGEE. Trimming cost V 0 bases and J 7 bases; bases outside gene matches: 10. This CDR3 region has 16 residues.

CDR3 sequence reads: CASSVGPLAVGGRLRALEAFF. For the CDR3, the DNA is TGTGCCAGCAGCGTAGGGCCCCTGGCTGTTGGCGGGCGCCTAAGGGCCCTAGAAGCTTTCTTT. V gene TRBV9 combines with J gene TRBJ1-1; D unclear. The CDR3 sequence is 21 residues long. The germline V gene has CDR1 SGDLS and CDR2 YYNGEE. Trimming shortened V by 0 bases and J by 8 bases, and 35 bases separated the two germline ends.

The V gene is TRBV27, the J gene TRBJ2-7, with D possibly TRBD1 on 6 matching bases. Germline V gives CDR1 MNHEY, CDR2 SMNVEV (reference sequence). V lost 7 bases to trimming and J lost 0 bases, with 13 bases between them. The CDR3 is 14 residues long. CDR3 in DNA: TGTGCCAGCATGGGGCAGGACAGCTCCTACGAGCAGTACTTC. Translation: CASMGQDSSYEQYF.